This T cell receptor (beta chain) derives from a study of blood T cell repertoires in COVID-19 (dated by TCRdb to about 2020). In terms of the full investigation: Samples covering the acute and convalescent phases of COVID-19 were provided by collaborators in the United States, Italy and Spain. The material from the prospective study consisted of cDNA or gDNA derived from T cells, B-cell-depleted T cells, or PBMCs. Subjects who had been exposed to COVID-19, were actively infected with it, or had recovered from it provided the deeply sampled blood TCRbeta repertoires that made up the dataset. Sample metadata almost always included a de-identified subject ID, COVID-19 status, age in years and sex. The repertoires were released in a freely available public database meant as a resource for research on the immune response to SARS-CoV-2. The samples were drawn from two sources: the first 160 participants of the ongoing ImmuneRACE study, and 950 to 1,500 subjects contributed by 6 global collaborators. Where available, HLA class I and class II types were obtained from metadata supplied by the sample provider rather than from assay-based typing.

The collaborating institutions used their own protocols to collect whole blood in K2EDTA tubes. Collaborator samples were shipped for TCRbeta analysis as frozen whole blood, isolated PBMCs, or DNA extracted from either sample type. From the cysteine through the phenylalanine, the CDR3 covers 15 amino acids. Only CDR3 DNA is held: 45 bases, read in frame from base 1. V ends up 0 bases short and J 7 bases short, with an unmatched junction base count of 5. For CDR1 and CDR2, the germline V gene lists LGHNA and YNFKEQ. Comments on this clone: The clone's antigen remains unknown. Within one base of it there is no much larger clone, and no base qualities were kept.

The immunoSEQ Assay, a bias-controlled multiplex PCR, was used to amplify TCRbeta CDR3 regions from genomic DNA. Regarding the original processing steps: The number of nucleated cells in each sample was estimated from the amplification of reference gene primers within the assay. To quantify the absolute abundance of each unique TCRbeta CDR3 rearrangement, sequence reads were collapsed and filtered. Productive Simpson clonality was computed per sample as the square root of Simpson's diversity index over productive rearrangements. Here the immuneACCESS table is served through TCRdb, limited to in-frame sequences with V and J called. Missing clones are a known gap in these copies; in checked studies unresolved V genes cover under half, and the rest lacks a known reason. V, J and clone size reflect that table, while D and trimming were determined from the DNA. The table for this sample lists around 82,000 clones; 89% of them were counted only once. 12% of the sample is held by the ten biggest clonotypes.

Here is what the overall study found, with its caveats: The amount of clinical and demographic metadata varied by source and participant and was provided uncurated.

In this chain, TRBV4-2 is recombined with TRBJ1-4, with 7 junctional bases fitting TRBD1. The specimen sequenced was peripheral blood. This TCR was recovered from a man between 65 and 85 years old with active or convalescent COVID-19. The DNA reads TGTGCCAGCAGCCAAGAGGACAGGTTGGGTGAAAAACTGTTTTTT. This yields the protein CASSQEDRLGEKLFF.